This record looks at one TCR beta chain sequence and its context. Original handling: Reference gene primer amplification gave nucleated cell count estimates. Repertoires were generated with immunoSEQ multiplex PCR, while TCRdb's copy carries only in-frame clones and drops some. The V and J calls and clone size are taken from that table; D and trimming were inferred from the DNA. Of roughly 300,000 clones in the sample, about 82% were seen once. The CDR3 is made up of 15 amino acids. V was pared by 3 bases and J by 7 bases, with 6 bases of the junction left unmatched. The germline V gene encodes CDR1 MNHEY and CDR2 SVGAGI. This entry is derived from a study of blood T cell repertoires in COVID-19. Study-level background: From T cells, B-cell-depleted T cells, or PBMCs came the material, which was cDNA or gDNA.

The genes are TRBV6-5 and TRBJ1-2; 12 nucleotides agree with TRBD1. The origin of this receptor is a woman aged 45-65 years with acute or convalescent COVID-19. Material: peripheral blood. CDR3 sequence: CASSYGGQGATGYTF. The CDR3 DNA follows: TGTGCCAGCAGTTATGGGGGACAGGGGGCGACTGGCTACACCTTC.